The following is a T cell receptor (beta chain) sequence with its context. What antigen it recognizes has not been identified. It has no much larger one-base neighbor in the sample; base qualities were not kept. Per the germline V gene (reference sequence), GTSNPN is the CDR1 and SVGIG is the CDR2. The germline V end is reduced by 0 bases and the J end by 3 bases; junction bases left unmatched: 3. The cysteine opens and the phenylalanine closes a CDR3 of 16 amino acids. This entry keeps only the CDR3 DNA: 48 bases, framed from base 1. Sequencing of the TRB variable region was done with the immunoSEQ hsTCRB v3.0 assay at survey level resolution. TRB sequencing targeted a depth of about 40,000-50,000 T-cell genomes per sample. An Illumina MiSeq with a v3 150-cycle kit was used to sequence the pooled TRB libraries. The study's own analysis went as follows. Repertoire analysis was performed in R inside a reproducible Nextflow workflow that covered QC, data transformation and analysis. LymphoSeq2, an R package for AIRR-Seq data exploration, was used to implement custom analyses. Several samples that produced fewer than 5000 total TRB sequences were removed, so 150 to 200 HIV repertoires were analyzed. Among the 190 or so HIV repertoires that were kept, almost 60 were collected before ART initiation and roughly 130 were collected after ART initiation. Each repertoire was downsampled to 5000 TRB nucleotide sequences, and summary statistics were averaged across 100 downsampling iterations. Only TRB sequences with CDR3 regions of at least seven amino acids were retained for analysis. A Shannon entropy-derived clonality score and the Gini coefficient were used to measure diversity. Repertoire networks linked the top 5000 CDR3 amino acid sequences whenever two sequences differed by an edit distance of one. GLIPH2 predicted antigen specificity groups and MHC restriction for TRB CDR3 amino acid sequences. To flag known CMV, EBV, HIV or tissue antigen associations, CDR3 amino acid sequences were matched against VDJdb and McPAS-TCR. Pre-ART, post-ART and control groups were compared with Wilcoxon signed-rank tests and Holm-Bonferroni correction. Imported from immuneACCESS, the table was reduced by TCRdb to in-frame sequences with V and J called. These copies leave out some clones; in studies compared against another copy, an unresolved V gene accounts for under half, and the cause of the remainder is not known. The V and J calls and the clone size are those of that table, but D and trimming were determined from the DNA. A total of 15,000 to 20,000 clones appear in this sample, approximately 95% of them only once. The ten most abundant clones make up around 1.5% of the sample.

These data originate in a study of long-term antiretroviral therapy in people with HIV (dated by TCRdb to between 2021 and 2022). Concerning the study at large: The earliest samples were collected approximately a decade before the 2015 WHO recommendation for immediate ART, a period when ART was typically delayed until CD4 counts fell. No cross-contamination during QIAcube processing turned up in test extractions that ran a monoclonal T-cell line alongside around 32 polyclonal samples. Of the roughly 30 participants with HIV, eleven were female. A retrospective serial study tested whether changes in peripheral blood TRB repertoire composition and diversity were associated with ART initiation and durable HIV suppression. A total of under 250 cryopreserved PBMC samples came from around 30 adults with confirmed HIV infection and were collected serially over a mean of about six years (range 1-12). Overall study results and their limits: Narrower CDR3 length ranges were observed in HIV repertoires than in controls, and an antigen-experienced repertoire with only a slight naive shift after ART was suggested by the network structure. Inferences about post-ART repertoire changes were limited because no data were available on ART adherence, viral resistance or therapy changes. A significant increase in TRB diversity was found to be associated with ART initiation, although TRB diversity was observed to remain significantly below that of transplant donor controls even after long-term ART. The samples were dated from 2004 to 2017, and the ART regimens that were used may be less effective than current ART regimens. Because pre-ART samples had limited cell numbers, profiling was done on unsorted PBMC rather than on sorted CD4+ and CD8+ T cells. At every time point, the repertoire was dominated by expanded TRB clones first identified before ART initiation, although this dominance fluctuated and, in many PLHIV, declined after ART. Since PBMC availability was limited, sequencing covered only the TCR beta chain, with no alpha chain pairing.

Participants were included only if at least one PBMC sample before ART initiation and at least two post-ART samples were available. Treatment was received in the United States of America by all participants with HIV. Before DNA extraction, cryopreserved samples of roughly 0.9-11 million PBMC were thawed and washed. At the time of the earliest PBMC sample, participants with HIV were aged between roughly 23 and 60 years. Each participant contributed PBMC samples from 1-4 timepoints before ART initiation and 2-8 timepoints after ART initiation, with a median of 7 samples. Serial HIV viral load, CD4+ T-cell count, ART history and demographic data were obtained for every participant. Genomic DNA was extracted from unsorted PBMC with a Qiagen kit on a QIAcube, with processing performed in batches of 12 samples.

Source: unsorted PBMCs, taken approximately 11 years after starting antiretroviral therapy. Recombination linked TRBV30 to TRBJ2-3, and 13 junctional nucleotides match TRBD2. This clonotype was obtained from a man aged 30 to 45 with HIV. The nucleotide sequence is TGTGCCTGGAGTGTAGGACTAGCGGGGGATACAGATACGCAGTATTTT. Its protein product is CAWSVGLAGDTDTQYF.